This T cell receptor (beta chain) is drawn from a study of lymphopenia after photon versus proton radiotherapy. Findings and limits, study-wide: Survival link was tested only in deceased patients; proton benefit remains a possibility. A bigger post-nadir fall in TCR diversity correlated inversely with survival time in deceased patients.

With respect to this clone: Antigen specificity is unknown.

V shed 5 bases and J 5 bases; nucleotides not matched to a gene: 7. Germline V gene data show CDR1 as SGHAT and CDR2 as FQNNGV. The CDR3 is 15 amino acids. Here immunoSEQ multiplex PCR was the method, and the copy in TCRdb shows in-frame clones only, minus some. Of some 170,000 clones in the sample, about nine tenths were seen once. The sequenced sample was peripheral blood, obtained from a patient treated with photon-based radiotherapy. The genes are TRBV11-2 and TRBJ2-7; 12 bases match TRBD1. The sequence was collected from a man aged 50 to 59 with gastric cancer. This CDR3 is CASSVPGQGADEQYF. CDR3 coding DNA: TGTGCCAGCAGCGTACCGGGACAGGGGGCCGACGAGCAGTACTTC.